This is a list of T cell receptor beta chains from one sample in a study of somatic mutations in cytotoxic T cells in rheumatoid arthritis. Some clones are missing from TCRdb's copy, which holds only in-frame ones; the method was immunoSEQ multiplex PCR. Of 12,000 or so clones in the sample, 80% are singletons; the top ten hold 14%. The sample consisted of CD8+ T cells sorted from blood. These receptor sequences come from a man in his forties or fifties in good health. Both conserved end residues are part of each CDR3. The order of the fields is J gene, clone size, D gene, V gene, CDR3 protein, CDR3 DNA. D genes are given only for firm matches. Clone size is stated in some rows and not others, as once, few, many or a class when expanded.

>TRBJ1-1|-|-|TRBV19
CASSIVEYSNEAFF
TGTGCCAGTAGTATAGTCGAGTACAGCAATGAAGCTTTCTTT
>TRBJ1-4|-|-|TRBV5-6
CASSIQGQLNEKLFF
TGTGCCAGCAGCATACAAGGACAGCTTAATGAAAAACTGTTTTTT
>TRBJ1-5|-|TRBD1|TRBV19
CASSPLTGPYSNQPQHF
TGTGCCAGTAGTCCTTTGACAGGGCCCTATAGCAATCAGCCCCAGCATTTT
>TRBJ2-5|-|-|TRBV9
CASSLNRDTLKETQYF
TGTGCCAGCAGCCTGAACCGGGACACCCTAAAAGAGACCCAGTACTTC
>TRBJ2-1|few|TRBD1|TRBV4-1
CASSQGGTAAYNEQFF
TGCGCCAGCAGCCAAGGGGGGACAGCCGCCTACAATGAGCAGTTCTTC
>TRBJ1-2|-|-|TRBV11-2
CASSLEGGDYGYTF
TGTGCCAGCAGCTTAGAGGGGGGCGACTATGGCTACACCTTC
>TRBJ2-7|-|TRBD1|TRBV6-6
CASSLTRQGPSYEQYF
TGTGCCAGCAGTTTGACCCGACAGGGGCCTTCCTACGAGCAGTACTTC
>TRBJ1-1|-|-|TRBV11-2
CASSLGAALNTEAFF
TGTGCCAGCAGCTTAGGGGCAGCCTTGAACACTGAAGCTTTCTTT
>TRBJ2-7|once|TRBD1|TRBV13
CASSLGTGGYEQYF
TGTGCCAGCAGCCTGGGGACAGGGGGCTACGAGCAGTACTTC
>TRBJ1-2|once|TRBD1|TRBV4-1
CASSQDQGVHGYTF
TGCGCCAGCAGCCAAGATCAGGGGGTACATGGCTACACCTTC
>TRBJ1-3|-|-|TRBV7-9
CASSWGARANTIYF
TGTGCCAGCAGCTGGGGGGCCAGGGCAAACACCATATATTTT
>TRBJ2-6|-|-|TRBV7-9
CASSRGGSYSGANVLTF
TGTGCCAGCAGTAGGGGGGGCTCGTACTCTGGGGCCAACGTCCTGACTTTC
>TRBJ2-1|-|TRBD2|TRBV14
CASSQEEPGGGHYNEQFF
TGTGCCAGCAGCCAAGAAGAGCCGGGAGGGGGTCATTACAATGAGCAGTTCTTC
>TRBJ1-2|-|-|TRBV27
CASSLSAGYYGYTF
TGTGCCAGCAGTTTATCAGCGGGATACTATGGCTACACCTTC
>TRBJ1-1|-|-|TRBV13
CASSLGSTEAFF
TGTGCCAGCAGCTTGGGAAGCACTGAAGCTTTCTTT
>TRBJ2-7|-|TRBD1|TRBV7-8
CASSFEQGSHEQYF
TGTGCCAGCAGCTTTGAACAGGGGAGTCACGAGCAGTACTTC
>TRBJ2-7|-|-|TRBV29-1
CSVELGTPYEQYF
TGCAGCGTTGAGTTGGGGACACCTTACGAGCAGTACTTC
>TRBJ2-3|-|TRBD2|TRBV19
CASTSVGSGLTDTQYF
TGTGCCAGTACCTCGGTGGGTAGCGGGCTGACAGATACGCAGTATTTT
>TRBJ1-6|-|-|TRBV15
CATSRGSGGSPLHF
TGTGCCACCAGCAGAGGGTCAGGTGGATCACCCCTCCACTTT
>TRBJ1-2|-|TRBD1|TRBV11-2
CASSRDPGQEYGYTF
TGTGCCAGCAGCCGCGACCCGGGACAGGAATATGGCTACACCTTC
>TRBJ2-1|-|TRBD2|TRBV15
CATSGRLAEYNEQFF
TGTGCCACCAGCGGAAGACTAGCAGAATACAATGAGCAGTTCTTC
>TRBJ1-5|-|TRBD1|TRBV4-1
CASSQDKGAGQPQHF
TGCGCCAGCAGCCAAGATAAGGGGGCGGGGCAGCCCCAGCATTTT
>TRBJ1-5|few|-|TRBV28
CASSLGGGHDQPQHF
TGTGCCAGCAGTTTAGGCGGGGGCCATGATCAGCCCCAGCATTTT
>TRBJ2-2|-|TRBD2|TRBV11-2
CASSSTGLAVSELFF
TGTGCCAGCAGCTCTACGGGACTAGCGGTTTCGGAGCTGTTTTTT
>TRBJ1-2|-|-|TRBV4-1
CASSQGGGSGYTF
TGCGCCAGCAGCCAAGGCGGGGGCAGCGGCTACACCTTC
>TRBJ2-7|-|-|TRBV5-6
CASSLGADYLYEQYF
TGTGCCAGCAGCTTGGGGGCGGACTACCTCTACGAGCAGTACTTC
>TRBJ2-1|-|-|TRBV9
CASSPSLETYNEQFF
TGTGCCAGCAGCCCCAGCCTAGAGACCTACAATGAGCAGTTCTTC
>TRBJ2-7|few|-|TRBV7-9
CASSRRSGRSYEQYF
TGTGCCAGCTCTAGGCGTTCTGGGCGATCCTACGAGCAGTACTTC
>TRBJ1-4|once|-|TRBV11-2
CASKRGGAREKLFF
TGTGCCAGCAAAAGGGGAGGGGCGCGGGAAAAACTGTTTTTT
>TRBJ2-1|few|-|TRBV7-6
CASSLGSLFNEQFF
TGTGCCAGCAGCTTAGGATCCCTTTTCAATGAGCAGTTCTTC
>TRBJ2-1|-|-|TRBV21-1
CASSKLPRGVNSYNEQFF
TGTGCCAGCAGCAAATTGCCCCGCGGAGTTAACTCCTACAATGAGCAGTTCTTC
>TRBJ1-4|-|-|TRBV21-1
CASSKVPHEKLFF
TGTGCCAGCAGCAAAGTACCGCATGAAAAACTGTTTTTT
>TRBJ2-7|-|TRBD2|TRBV14
CASSLNSVAGGGEQYF
TGTGCCAGCAGCCTAAATTCGGTAGCGGGAGGCGGGGAGCAGTACTTC
>TRBJ2-7|-|TRBD2|TRBV5-6
CASSLASGFAYEQYF
TGTGCCAGCAGCTTGGCTAGCGGGTTCGCATACGAGCAGTACTTC
>TRBJ1-1|-|-|TRBV2
CASSGNEAFF
TGTGCCAGCTCCGGGAATGAAGCTTTCTTT
>TRBJ1-5|-|-|TRBV7-2
CASSSTSSNQPQHF
TGTGCCAGCAGCTCTACCTCTAGCAATCAGCCCCAGCATTTT
>TRBJ2-1|-|-|TRBV2
CASNHPQGGYNEQFF
TGTGCCAGCAACCATCCTCAGGGTGGGTACAATGAGCAGTTCTTC
>TRBJ1-5|-|-|TRBV7-6
CASSLEVNQPQHF
TGTGCCAGCAGCTTAGAGGTGAATCAGCCCCAGCATTTT
>TRBJ2-3|-|TRBD2|TRBV11-3
CASSSRGAENTDTQYF
TGTGCCAGCAGCTCGCGGGGGGCCGAAAACACAGATACGCAGTATTTT
>TRBJ2-7|-|TRBD1|TRBV6-1
CASSRGQEIYEQYF
TGTGCCAGCAGTAGGGGACAGGAAATTTACGAGCAGTACTTC
>TRBJ2-1|-|-|TRBV4-1
CASSQEQGRHSYNEQFF
TGCGCCAGCAGCCAGGAACAAGGACGTCACTCCTACAATGAGCAGTTCTTC
>TRBJ1-2|-|-|TRBV12-5
CASGPSGTTSPHYGYTF
TGTGCTAGTGGTCCCTCCGGGACAACTTCACCTCACTATGGCTACACCTTC
>TRBJ2-3|once|TRBD1|TRBV5-1
CASSLVGQGTDTQYF
TGCGCCAGCAGCTTGGTCGGACAGGGAACAGATACGCAGTATTTT
>TRBJ1-5|-|-|TRBV19
CASSIGVQPQHF
TGTGCCAGTAGTATAGGGGTCCAGCCCCAGCATTTT
>TRBJ2-7|-|-|TRBV18
CASSPDSSRQYEQYF
TGTGCCAGCTCACCCGACTCGTCCAGACAGTACGAGCAGTACTTC
>TRBJ1-2|-|-|TRBV29-1
CSVEDQFWANYGYTF
TGCAGCGTTGAAGATCAATTTTGGGCTAACTATGGCTACACCTTC
>TRBJ2-7|few|-|TRBV27
CASSLGGYEQYF
TGTGCCAGCAGCCTCGGGGGATACGAGCAGTACTTC
>TRBJ1-5|-|-|TRBV4-3
CASSQVFGHWNQPQHF
TGCGCCAGCAGCCAAGTTTTCGGACACTGGAATCAGCCCCAGCATTTT
>TRBJ1-1|-|-|TRBV5-6
CASSLPGRITEAFF
TGTGCCAGCAGCTTACCGGGACGGATCACTGAAGCTTTCTTT
>TRBJ2-1|few|-|TRBV10-3
CATRPLGFSSYNEQFF
TGTGCCACCAGACCGTTGGGGTTTAGCTCCTACAATGAGCAGTTCTTC
>TRBJ2-3|-|TRBD2|TRBV9
CASSPFEVAGVDTQYF
TGTGCCAGCAGCCCCTTCGAGGTAGCGGGGGTAGATACGCAGTATTTT
>TRBJ1-1|-|TRBD1|TRBV28
CASTGTDSYQAFF
TGTGCCAGCACTGGGACAGATTCATATCAAGCTTTCTTT
>TRBJ2-2|once|-|TRBV6-6
CASNDNTGELFF
TGTGCCAGCAATGACAACACCGGGGAGCTGTTTTTT
>TRBJ2-7|-|TRBD1|TRBV5-1
CASSANRDSGSYEQYF
TGCGCCAGCAGCGCCAACCGGGACAGCGGATCCTACGAGCAGTACTTC
>TRBJ2-1|-|TRBD2|TRBV2
CASSESSGGAGPYNEQFF
TGTGCCAGCAGTGAATCCAGCGGGGGGGCCGGGCCCTACAATGAGCAGTTCTTC
>TRBJ1-2|few|TRBD1|TRBV7-6
CASSLVEEGAYGYTF
TGTGCCAGCAGCTTAGTAGAGGAGGGGGCCTATGGCTACACCTTC
>TRBJ2-5|-|TRBD1|TRBV6-1
CASSEFTGGQETQYF
TGTGCCAGCAGTGAATTTACAGGGGGTCAAGAGACCCAGTACTTC
>TRBJ2-4|-|-|TRBV7-6
CASSSSQGMGNIQYF
TGTGCCAGCAGCTCATCCCAGGGAATGGGGAACATTCAGTACTTC
>TRBJ2-1|-|TRBD1|TRBV7-9
CASSARDRGLDEQFF
TGTGCCAGCAGCGCCCGGGACAGGGGGCTGGATGAGCAGTTCTTC
>TRBJ1-2|-|-|TRBV16
CASSQSAGGQLNYGYTF
TGTGCCAGCAGCCAATCGGCGGGGGGGCAACTAAACTATGGCTACACCTTC